The clone carrying this T cell receptor (beta chain) was recorded only once. Its antigen remains unknown. The record originates from a study of persistence of HIV-infected CD4 T cells. Study in general: Up to roughly 180 mL blood was drawn at multiple time points; a couple of donors had single-time leukapheresis.

The stimulus was lysate of CMV-infected fibroblasts, around 10 ug/mL. CD40L/CD69 double-negative CD45RO-high memory CD4+ T cells were collected. Suppressive ART was started during chronic HIV-1 infection in these adults. CD4+ T cell counts exceeded 400 cells/uL; CMV serology was positive. CDR3 length: 13 amino acids. Germline V gene lookup returns CDR1 GTSNPN and CDR2 SVGIG (reference sequence). Trimming shortened V by 2 bases and J by 9 bases, and 14 bases separated the two germline ends. The libraries were made with immunoSEQ version 4 in survey mode. Using immunoSEQ multiplex PCR, the repertoire was profiled, and TCRdb retains in-frame clones only, with some absent. The sample has fewer than 40,000 clones; roughly 80% are singletons.

This rearrangement joins TRBV30 to TRBJ1-5; possibly TRBD1 for D (5 bases). Sequencing used CD4+ T cells sorted from PBMCs after approximately 18-hour stimulation, obtained from a patient who received antiretroviral therapy. The clonotype comes from an adult woman with HIV who was CMV-seropositive. CDR3 bases: TGTGCCTGGAGTTCAGGGTTAAACGCGCCCCAGCATTTT. This codes for CAWSSGLNAPQHF.